Sequencing of this T cell receptor (beta chain) was carried out in a study of OX40 agonist ivuxolimab in advanced cancers. For this clone: Mismatch with germline at one junction end may stem from a read error.

This CDR3 comprises 16 residues. Germline V gene lookup returns CDR1 SGHNT and CDR2 YYREEE (reference sequence). Generated by immunoSEQ multiplex PCR, the TCRdb table keeps only in-frame clones and is missing some. The table records roughly 76,000 clones, approximately 86% of them present only once. The source of this sequence is an adult with an advanced solid tumor such as melanoma, head and neck, liver or kidney cancer. The V call is TRBV5-4, the J call TRBJ2-1, with D maybe TRBD2 (7 bases). This specimen was CD4+ or CD8+ T cells sorted from blood, taken in a trial of the OX40 agonist ivuxolimab. CDR3 DNA sequence: TGTGCCAGCAGCCAAGGGGGGGAGAGCTCCGACAATCAGCAGTTCTTC. This gives the protein CASSQGGESSDNQQFF.